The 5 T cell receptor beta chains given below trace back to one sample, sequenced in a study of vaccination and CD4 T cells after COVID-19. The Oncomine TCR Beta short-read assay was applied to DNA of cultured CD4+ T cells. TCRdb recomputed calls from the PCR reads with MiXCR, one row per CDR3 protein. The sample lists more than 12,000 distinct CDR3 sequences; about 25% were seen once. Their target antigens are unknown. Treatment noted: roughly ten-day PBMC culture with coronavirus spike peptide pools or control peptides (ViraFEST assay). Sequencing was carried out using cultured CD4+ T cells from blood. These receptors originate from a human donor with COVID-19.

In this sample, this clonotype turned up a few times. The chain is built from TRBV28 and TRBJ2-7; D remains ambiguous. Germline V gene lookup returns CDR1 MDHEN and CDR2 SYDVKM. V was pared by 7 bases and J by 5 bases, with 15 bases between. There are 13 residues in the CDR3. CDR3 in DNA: TGTGCCAGCACACTGGCCCCGCCCCACGAGCAGTACTTC. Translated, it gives CASTLAPPHEQYF.

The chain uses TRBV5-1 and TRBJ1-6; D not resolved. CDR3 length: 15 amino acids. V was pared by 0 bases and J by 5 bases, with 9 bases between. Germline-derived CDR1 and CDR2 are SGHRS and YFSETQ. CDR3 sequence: CASSLVATNNSPLHF. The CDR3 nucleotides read TGCGCCAGCAGCTTGGTCGCGACGAATAATTCACCCCTCCACTTT.

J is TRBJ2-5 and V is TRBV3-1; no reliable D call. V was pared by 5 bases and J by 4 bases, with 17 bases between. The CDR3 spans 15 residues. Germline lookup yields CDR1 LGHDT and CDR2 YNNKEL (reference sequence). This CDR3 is CASSSGGPPRETQYF. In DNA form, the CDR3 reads TGTGCCAGCAGCTCAGGCGGACCACCACGAGAGACCCAGTACTTC.

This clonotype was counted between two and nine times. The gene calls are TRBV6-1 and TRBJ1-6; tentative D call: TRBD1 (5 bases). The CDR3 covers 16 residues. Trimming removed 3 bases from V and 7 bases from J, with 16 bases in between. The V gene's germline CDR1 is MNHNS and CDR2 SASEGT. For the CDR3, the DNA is TGTGCCAGCAGTGACCGCGGGGCAGGGAACAATTCACCCCTCCACTTT. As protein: CASSDRGAGNNSPLHF.

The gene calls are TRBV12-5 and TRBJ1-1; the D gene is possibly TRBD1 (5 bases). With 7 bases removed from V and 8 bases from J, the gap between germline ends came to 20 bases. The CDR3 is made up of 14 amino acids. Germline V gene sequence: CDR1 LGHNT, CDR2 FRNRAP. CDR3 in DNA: TGTGCTAGTGCGCCCCCGGGTCAGCGGGGGGAAGCTTTCTTT. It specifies CASAPPGQRGEAFF. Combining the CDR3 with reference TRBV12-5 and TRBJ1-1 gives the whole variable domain DARVTQTPRHKVTEMGQEVTMRCQPILGHNTVFWYRQTMMQGLELLAYFRNRAPLDDSGMPKDRFSAEMPDATLATLKIQPSEPRDSAVYFCASAPPGQRGEAFFGQGTRLTVV.